These 11 T cell receptor beta chains were sequenced from one sample in a study of T-cell reconstitution after alpha-beta-depleted transplantation in children. The TCRbeta library was prepared with unique molecular identifiers. TCRdb passed the PCR reads through MiXCR, listing each CDR3 protein once. The data hold 200,000 to 250,000 distinct CDR3 sequences, with 9.7% observed a single time. Sequences were derived from PBMCs from the stem cell graft donor, sampled from the stem cell graft. These receptors were collected from a human donor who donated a stem cell graft to a child with SCID.

This clonotype was seen many times. The V and J genes are TRBV6-5 and TRBJ2-6; D not resolved. V lost 0 bases and J 1 base, leaving 7 bases between the germline ends. CDR3 size: 16 residues. Germline lookup yields CDR1 MNHEY and CDR2 SVGAGI. The CDR3 DNA reads TGTGCCAGCAGTTACTCGGTCGGGTCTGGGGCCAACGTCCTGACTTTC. This gives the protein CASSYSVGSGANVLTF.

This clonotype was detected many times. The chain recombines TRBV20-1 with TRBJ2-3, with TRBD2 matching 8 bases. Per the germline V gene, CDR1 is DFQATT and CDR2 is SNEGSKA (reference sequence). After removal of 5 bases from V and 6 bases from J, the junction contained 7 bases not matched to a gene. This CDR3 comprises 13 residues. CDR3 DNA sequence: TGCAGTGCTGGCACCGGGACTAGGGATACGCAGTATTTT. Its protein is CSAGTGTRDTQYF.

This clonotype came up many times. The V gene is TRBV28, the J gene TRBJ1-2; 8 positions match TRBD1. Germline V gives CDR1 MDHEN, CDR2 SYDVKM. The CDR3 covers 15 residues. After removal of 6 bases from V and 3 bases from J, the junction contained 9 bases not matched to a gene. This CDR3 reads CASREDRVVDYGYTF. CDR3 DNA sequence: TGTGCCAGCAGGGAGGACAGGGTCGTCGACTATGGCTACACCTTC.

This clonotype was recorded many times. The gene calls are TRBV29-1 and TRBJ2-7, with D maybe TRBD2 (5 bases). Germline CDR1 SQVTM, CDR2 ANQGSEA. Trimming cost V 6 bases and J 5 bases, with 17 bases left between them. The CDR3 sequence is 13 residues long. In DNA form, the CDR3 reads TGCAGCGTGAGGCTAGCTACGTCCCACGAGCAGTACTTC. This codes for CSVRLATSHEQYF.

At least ten counts were recorded for this clonotype. The rearrangement links TRBV7-9 to TRBJ1-1, with a tentative D call TRBD1 (6 bases). The ends were cut back, 3 bases at V and 7 bases at J, with 9 bases in the middle. Germline loops: CDR1 SEHNR, CDR2 FQNEAQ (reference sequence). This CDR3 region has 12 residues. This CDR3 is CASSLGGSEAFF. The CDR3 DNA sequence: TGTGCCAGCAGCTTGGGGGGCAGTGAAGCTTTCTTT.

This clonotype has at least ten counts. The gene calls are TRBV10-1 and TRBJ2-2; D tentatively reads TRBD1 or TRBD2 (6 bases each). The CDR3 extends over 16 amino acids. The V end lost 3 bases, the J end lost 1 base, and 12 bases lay between the germline ends. Per the germline V gene, CDR1 is WNHNN and CDR2 is SYGVQD (reference sequence). The CDR3 sequence is CASSEGGPENTGELFF. Here the CDR3 DNA reads TGCGCCAGCAGTGAAGGGGGGCCCGAGAACACCGGGGAGCTGTTTTTT.

At least ten counts were recorded for this clonotype. This chain joins TRBV3-1 and TRBJ1-5, with TRBD1 matching over 9 bases. V shed 4 bases and J 2 bases; nucleotides not matched to a gene: 15. The germline CDR1 and CDR2 sequences are LGHDT and YNNKEL (reference sequence). The CDR3 contains 19 residues. The CDR3, as DNA: TGTGCCAGCAGCCGAGAAGGGACAGGGTATACGGTGGGCAATCAGCCCCAGCATTTT. Protein: CASSREGTGYTVGNQPQHF. Together with reference TRBV3-1 and TRBJ1-5, the CDR3 gives the full variable domain: DTAVSQTPKYLVTQMGNDKSIKCEQNLGHDTMYWYKQDSKKFLKIMFSYNNKELIINETVPNRFSPKSPDKAHLNLHINSLELGDSAVYFCASSREGTGYTVGNQPQHFGDGTRLSIL.

This clonotype was seen repeatedly, ten times or more. The chain carries TRBV5-1 and TRBJ2-1, with 11 bases matching TRBD2. V trimming: 6 bases; J trimming: 2 bases; junction bases outside the gene matches: 13. CDR1 SGHRS and CDR2 YFSETQ come from the germline V gene. The CDR3 extends over 18 amino acids. The CDR3 region is CASTLALAGGWTYNEQFF. For the CDR3, the DNA is TGCGCCAGCACCCTGGCGCTAGCGGGGGGTTGGACCTACAATGAGCAGTTCTTC. Looking up the rest from reference TRBV5-1 and TRBJ2-1 gives the full variable domain: KAGVTQTPRYLIKTRGQQVTLSCSPISGHRSVSWYQQTPGQGLQFLFEYFSETQRNKGNFPGRFSGRQFSNSRSEMNVSTLELGDSALYLCASTLALAGGWTYNEQFFGPGTRLTVL.

The sample holds many counts of this clonotype. The chain recombines TRBV12-3 or TRBV12-4 with TRBJ2-5; the D gene is possibly TRBD1 (6 bases). This CDR3 is 15 amino acids long. Trimming removed 3 bases at V and 7 bases at J, with 18 bases between. The CDR3 here is CASSLTGSLGLTQYF. The CDR3 bases are TGTGCCAGCAGTTTGACAGGCTCCTTGGGGTTGACCCAGTACTTC.

This clonotype has a count of ten or more. The chain couples TRBV5-1 to TRBJ2-1; 12 bases line up with TRBD2. Germline V gene sequence: CDR1 SGHRS, CDR2 YFSETQ. Losses at the gene ends were 4 bases for V and 8 bases for J; bases not matched to a gene: 10. The CDR3 is 16 amino acids. CDR3 protein: CASSPTSGGLSHEQFF. CDR3 DNA: TGCGCCAGCAGCCCAACTAGCGGGGGGCTATCGCATGAGCAGTTCTTC.

This clonotype was seen many times. V is TRBV20-1 and J is TRBJ1-1, with 9 bases lining up with TRBD1. This CDR3 has 14 residues. V lost 0 bases and J lost 5; bases outside the gene matches: 4. From germline, CDR1 is DFQATT and CDR2 SNEGSKA (reference sequence). In DNA, the CDR3 is TGCAGTGCTAGAGATACAGGGGGCGGAACTGAAGCTTTCTTT. Protein: CSARDTGGGTEAFF.